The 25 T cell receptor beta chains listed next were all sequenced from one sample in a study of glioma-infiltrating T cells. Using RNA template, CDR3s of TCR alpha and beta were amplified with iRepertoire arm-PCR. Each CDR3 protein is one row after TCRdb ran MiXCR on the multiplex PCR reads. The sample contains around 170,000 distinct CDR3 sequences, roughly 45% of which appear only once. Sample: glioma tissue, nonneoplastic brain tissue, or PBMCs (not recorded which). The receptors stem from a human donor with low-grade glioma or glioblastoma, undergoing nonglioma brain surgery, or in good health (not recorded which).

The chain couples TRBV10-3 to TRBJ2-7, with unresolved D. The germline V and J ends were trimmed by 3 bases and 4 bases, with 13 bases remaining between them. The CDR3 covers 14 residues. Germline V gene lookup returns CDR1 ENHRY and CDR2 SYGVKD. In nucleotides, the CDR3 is TGTGCCATCAGTGAATCGCGGATTGCTTACGAGCAGTACTTC. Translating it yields CAISESRIAYEQYF.

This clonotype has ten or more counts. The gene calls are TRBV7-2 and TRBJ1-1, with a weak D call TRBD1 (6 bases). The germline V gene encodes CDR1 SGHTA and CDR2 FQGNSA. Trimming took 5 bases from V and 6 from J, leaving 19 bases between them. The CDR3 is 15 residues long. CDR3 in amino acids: CASSRGGGQGAEAFF. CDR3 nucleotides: TGTGCCAGCAGCCGGGGTGGGGGGCAAGGCGCTGAAGCTTTCTTT.

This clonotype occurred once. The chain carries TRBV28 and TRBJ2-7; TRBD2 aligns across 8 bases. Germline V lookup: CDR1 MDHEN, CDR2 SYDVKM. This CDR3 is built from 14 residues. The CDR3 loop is CVGSSSGTSPKQYF. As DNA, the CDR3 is TGTGTCGGCAGTTCGTCCGGGACTAGTCCCAAGCAGTACTTC. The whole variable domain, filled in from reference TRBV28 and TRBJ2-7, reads DVKVTQSSRYLVKRTGEKVFLECVQDMDHENMFWYRQDPGLGLRLIYFSYDVKMKEKGDIPEGYSVSREKKERFSLILESASTNQTSMYLCVGSSSGTSPKQYFGPGTRLTVT.

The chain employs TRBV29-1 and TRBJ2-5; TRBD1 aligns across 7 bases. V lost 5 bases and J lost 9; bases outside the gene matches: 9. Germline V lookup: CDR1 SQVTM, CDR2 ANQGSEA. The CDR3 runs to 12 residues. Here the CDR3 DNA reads TGCAGCGTTAGGGACAGCAGGATGCCCCAGTACTTC. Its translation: CSVRDSRMPQYF.

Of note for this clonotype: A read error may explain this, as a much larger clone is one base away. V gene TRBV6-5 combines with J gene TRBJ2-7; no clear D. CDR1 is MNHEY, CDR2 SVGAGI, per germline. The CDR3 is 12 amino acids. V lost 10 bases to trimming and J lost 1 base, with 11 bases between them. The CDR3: CAMRQESYEQYF. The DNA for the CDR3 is TGTGCCATGAGGCAGGAGTCCTACGAGCAGTACTTC.

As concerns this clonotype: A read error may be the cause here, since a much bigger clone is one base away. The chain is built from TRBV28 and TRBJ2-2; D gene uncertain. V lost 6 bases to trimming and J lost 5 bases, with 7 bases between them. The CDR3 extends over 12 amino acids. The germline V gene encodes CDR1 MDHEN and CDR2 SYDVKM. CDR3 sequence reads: CASRSQTGELFF. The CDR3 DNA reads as TGTGCCAGCAGGTCACAGACCGGGGAGCTGTTTTTT.

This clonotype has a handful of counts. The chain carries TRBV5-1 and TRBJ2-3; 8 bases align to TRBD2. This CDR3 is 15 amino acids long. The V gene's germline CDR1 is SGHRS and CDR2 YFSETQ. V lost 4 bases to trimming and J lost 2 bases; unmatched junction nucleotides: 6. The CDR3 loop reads CASSEPSGPTDTQYF. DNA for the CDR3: TGCGCCAGCAGCGAGCCTAGCGGGCCCACAGATACGCAGTATTTT.

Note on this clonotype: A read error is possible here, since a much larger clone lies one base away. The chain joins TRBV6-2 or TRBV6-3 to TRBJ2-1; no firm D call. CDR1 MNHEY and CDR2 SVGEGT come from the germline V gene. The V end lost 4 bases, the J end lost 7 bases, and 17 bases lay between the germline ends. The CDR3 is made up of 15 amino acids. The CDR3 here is CASSSPDLGKNEQFF. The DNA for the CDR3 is TGTGCCAGCAGTTCCCCGGATCTGGGCAAAAATGAGCAGTTCTTC.

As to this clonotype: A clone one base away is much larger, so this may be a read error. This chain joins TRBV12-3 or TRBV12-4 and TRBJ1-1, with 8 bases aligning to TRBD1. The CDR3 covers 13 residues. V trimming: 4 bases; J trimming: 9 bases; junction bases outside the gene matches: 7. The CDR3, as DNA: TGTGCCAGCAGTTCCGGACAGGGACGGCAAGCTTTCTTT. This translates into CASSSGQGRQAFF.

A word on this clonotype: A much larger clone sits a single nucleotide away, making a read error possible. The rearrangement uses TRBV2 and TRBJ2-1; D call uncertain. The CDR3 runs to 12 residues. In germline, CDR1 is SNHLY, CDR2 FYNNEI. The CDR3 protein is CASSEARNVQFF. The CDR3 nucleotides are TGTGCCAGCAGTGAGGCCCGGAATGTGCAGTTCTTC. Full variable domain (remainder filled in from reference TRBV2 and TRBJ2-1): EPEVTQTPSHQVTQMGQEVILRCVPISNHLYFYWYRQILGQKVEFLVSFYNNEISEKSEIFDDQFSVERPDGSNFTLKIRSTKLEDSAMYFCASSEARNVQFFGPGTRLTVL.

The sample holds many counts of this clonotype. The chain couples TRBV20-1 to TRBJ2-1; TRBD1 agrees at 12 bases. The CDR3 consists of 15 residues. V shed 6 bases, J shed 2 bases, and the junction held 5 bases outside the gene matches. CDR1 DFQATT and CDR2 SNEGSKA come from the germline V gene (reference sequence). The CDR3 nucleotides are TGCAGTGCCCGTCGGGACAGGGGGCCCTACAATGAGCAGTTCTTC. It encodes CSARRDRGPYNEQFF.

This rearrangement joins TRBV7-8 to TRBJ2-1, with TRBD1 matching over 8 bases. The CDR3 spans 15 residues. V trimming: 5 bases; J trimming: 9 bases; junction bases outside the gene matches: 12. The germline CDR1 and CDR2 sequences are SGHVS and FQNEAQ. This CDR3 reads CASSATGTGFGEQFF. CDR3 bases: TGTGCCAGCAGCGCGACCGGGACAGGCTTTGGTGAGCAGTTCTTC.

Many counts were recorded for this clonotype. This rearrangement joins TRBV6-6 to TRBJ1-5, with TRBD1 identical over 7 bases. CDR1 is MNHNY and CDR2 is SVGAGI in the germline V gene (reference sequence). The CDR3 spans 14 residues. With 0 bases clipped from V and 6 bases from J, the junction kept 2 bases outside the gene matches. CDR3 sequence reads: CASSYSGGSQPQHF. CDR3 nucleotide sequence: TGTGCCAGCAGTTACTCAGGGGGCAGTCAGCCCCAGCATTTT.

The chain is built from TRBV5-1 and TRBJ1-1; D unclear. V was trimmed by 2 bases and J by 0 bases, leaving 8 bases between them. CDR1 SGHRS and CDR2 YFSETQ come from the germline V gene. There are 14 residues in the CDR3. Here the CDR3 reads CASSLTPMNTEAFF. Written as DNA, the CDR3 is TGCGCCAGCAGCTTAACCCCTATGAACACTGAAGCTTTCTTT.

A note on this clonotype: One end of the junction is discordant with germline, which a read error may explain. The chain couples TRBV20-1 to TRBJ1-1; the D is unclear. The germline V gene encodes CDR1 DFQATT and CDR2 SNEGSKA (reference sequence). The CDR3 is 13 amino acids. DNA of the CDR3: TGCAGTGAGCCCCTTGATCTGAACACTGAAGCTCTCTTT. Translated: CSEPLDLNTEALF.

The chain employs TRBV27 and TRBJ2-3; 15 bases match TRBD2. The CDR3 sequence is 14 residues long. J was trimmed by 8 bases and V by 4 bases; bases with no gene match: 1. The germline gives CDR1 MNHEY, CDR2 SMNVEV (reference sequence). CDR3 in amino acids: CASSSGLAGGTQYF. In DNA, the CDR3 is TGTGCCAGCAGTTCGGGACTAGCGGGAGGTACGCAGTATTTT.

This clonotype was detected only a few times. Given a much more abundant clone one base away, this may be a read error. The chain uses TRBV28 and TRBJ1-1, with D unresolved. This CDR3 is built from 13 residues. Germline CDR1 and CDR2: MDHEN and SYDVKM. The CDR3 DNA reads TGTGCCAGCACCACTGGGAGGAACACTGAAGCTTCCTTT. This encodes CASTTGRNTEASF.

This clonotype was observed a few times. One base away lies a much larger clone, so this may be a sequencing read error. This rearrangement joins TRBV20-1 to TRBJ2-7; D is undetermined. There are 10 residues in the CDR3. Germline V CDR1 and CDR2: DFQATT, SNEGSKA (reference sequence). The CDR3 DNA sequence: TGCAGTGCTAGTATATACGAGCGGTACTTC. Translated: CSASIYERYF.

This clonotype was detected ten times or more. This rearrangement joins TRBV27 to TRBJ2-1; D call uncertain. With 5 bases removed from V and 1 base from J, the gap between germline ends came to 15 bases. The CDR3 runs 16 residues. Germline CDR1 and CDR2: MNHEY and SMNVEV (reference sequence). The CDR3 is CASSPTRVFSYNEQFF. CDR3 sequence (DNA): TGTGCCAGCAGTCCCACAAGGGTATTTTCCTACAATGAGCAGTTCTTC.

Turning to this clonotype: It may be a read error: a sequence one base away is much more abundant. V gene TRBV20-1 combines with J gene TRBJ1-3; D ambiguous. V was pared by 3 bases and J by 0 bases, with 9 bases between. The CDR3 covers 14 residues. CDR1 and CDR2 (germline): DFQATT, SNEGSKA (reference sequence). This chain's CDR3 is CSARSARSGNTIYF. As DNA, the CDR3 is TGCAGTGCTAGGTCGGCTCGCTCTGGAAACACCATATATTTT.

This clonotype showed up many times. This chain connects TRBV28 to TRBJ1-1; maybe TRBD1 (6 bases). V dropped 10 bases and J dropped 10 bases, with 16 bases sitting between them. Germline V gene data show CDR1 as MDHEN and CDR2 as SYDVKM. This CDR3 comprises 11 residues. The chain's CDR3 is CATRGGRRAFF. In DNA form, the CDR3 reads TGTGCCACTAGAGGGGGACGGAGAGCTTTCTTT.

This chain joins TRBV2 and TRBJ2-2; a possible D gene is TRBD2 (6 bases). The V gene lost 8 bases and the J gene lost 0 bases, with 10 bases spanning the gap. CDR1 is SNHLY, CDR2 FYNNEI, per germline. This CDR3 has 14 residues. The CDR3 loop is CASWRDANTGELFF. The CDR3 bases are TGTGCCAGCTGGAGGGATGCGAACACCGGGGAGCTGTTTTTT.

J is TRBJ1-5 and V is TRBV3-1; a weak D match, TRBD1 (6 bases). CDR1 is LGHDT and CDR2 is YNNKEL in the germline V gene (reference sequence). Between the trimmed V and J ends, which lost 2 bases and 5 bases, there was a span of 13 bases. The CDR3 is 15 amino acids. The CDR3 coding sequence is TGTGCCAGCAGCCAAACAGGGTTCGGGGATCAGCCCCAGCATTTT. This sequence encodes CASSQTGFGDQPQHF.

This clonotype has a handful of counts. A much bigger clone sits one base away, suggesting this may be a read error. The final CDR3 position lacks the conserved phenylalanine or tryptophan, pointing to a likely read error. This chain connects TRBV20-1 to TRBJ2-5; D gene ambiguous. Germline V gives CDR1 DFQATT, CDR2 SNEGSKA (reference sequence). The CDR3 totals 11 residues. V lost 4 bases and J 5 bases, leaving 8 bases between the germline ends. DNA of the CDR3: TGCAGTGCTATCCAATTTGAGACCCAGTACTCC. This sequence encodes CSAIQFETQYS.

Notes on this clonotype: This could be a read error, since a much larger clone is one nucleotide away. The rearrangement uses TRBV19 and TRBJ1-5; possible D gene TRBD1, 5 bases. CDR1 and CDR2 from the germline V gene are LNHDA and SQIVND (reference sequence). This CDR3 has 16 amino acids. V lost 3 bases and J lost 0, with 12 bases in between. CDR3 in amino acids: CASSIKGVNSNQPQHF. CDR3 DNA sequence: TGTGCCAGTAGTATTAAAGGGGTGAATAGCAATCAGCCCCAGCATTTT.